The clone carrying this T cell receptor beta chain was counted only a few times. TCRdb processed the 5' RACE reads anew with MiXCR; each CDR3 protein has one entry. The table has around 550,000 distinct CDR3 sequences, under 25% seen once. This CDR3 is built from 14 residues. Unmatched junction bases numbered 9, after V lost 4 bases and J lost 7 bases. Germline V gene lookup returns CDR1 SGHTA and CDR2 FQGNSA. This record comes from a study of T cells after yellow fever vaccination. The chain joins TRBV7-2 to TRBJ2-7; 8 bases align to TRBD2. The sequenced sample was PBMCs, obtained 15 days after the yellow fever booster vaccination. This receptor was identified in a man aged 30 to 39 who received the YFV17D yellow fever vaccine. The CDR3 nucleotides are TGTGCCAGCAGCTACTCGCTCGGGGGGGAAGAGCAGTACTTC. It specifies CASSYSLGGEEQYF.